This T cell receptor (beta chain) was recovered during a study of T-cell reconstitution after alpha-beta-depleted transplantation in children. This CDR3 has 15 residues. Germline assignment: CDR1 SGHRS and CDR2 YFSETQ. Trimming removed 4 bases at V and 5 bases at J, with 18 bases between. Molecular barcoding with unique molecular identifiers was used for the TCRbeta library. TCRdb passed the PCR reads through MiXCR, listing each CDR3 protein once. The sample comprises 400,000 to 500,000 distinct CDR3 sequences, approximately 11% of which are singletons, and roughly 5.1% rests with the top ten. The clonotype originates from a human donor who donated a stem cell graft to a child with acute myeloid leukemia. Source: PBMCs from the stem cell graft donor, taken from the stem cell graft. J is TRBJ2-5 and V is TRBV5-1, with D possibly matching TRBD2 (6 bases). The CDR3 DNA reads TGCGCCAGCAGCCCGGCGACTGGGGGGATGGAGACCCAGTACTTC. It codes for CASSPATGGMETQYF.